This T cell receptor beta chain was observed in a study of blood T cell repertoires in COVID-19. On the study more broadly: Samples came from the United States, Italy and Spain, spanning acute and convalescent COVID-19. In each case, the material was cDNA or gDNA derived from T cells, B-cell-depleted T cells, or PBMCs.

Original data processing: Nucleated cell counts were estimated from reference gene primer amplification. Here immunoSEQ multiplex PCR was the method, and the copy in TCRdb shows in-frame clones only, minus some. The DNA gave D and trimming, while V, J and clone size come from that table. The profile shows some 100,000 clones, 70% to 90% of them singletons. The origin of this receptor is a woman in her fifties or sixties with acute or convalescent COVID-19. The sample taken for sequencing was peripheral blood.

The CDR3 region is CASRPNRDSGNTIYF. CDR3 bases: TGCGCCAGCAGACCGAACAGGGATTCTGGAAACACCATATATTTT. The rearrangement joins TRBV5-1 to TRBJ1-3; D is perhaps TRBD1 (6 bases). Germline V gene lookup returns CDR1 SGHRS and CDR2 YFSETQ. CDR3 length equals 15 residues. Trimming removed 5 bases from V and 1 base from J, with 13 bases in between.